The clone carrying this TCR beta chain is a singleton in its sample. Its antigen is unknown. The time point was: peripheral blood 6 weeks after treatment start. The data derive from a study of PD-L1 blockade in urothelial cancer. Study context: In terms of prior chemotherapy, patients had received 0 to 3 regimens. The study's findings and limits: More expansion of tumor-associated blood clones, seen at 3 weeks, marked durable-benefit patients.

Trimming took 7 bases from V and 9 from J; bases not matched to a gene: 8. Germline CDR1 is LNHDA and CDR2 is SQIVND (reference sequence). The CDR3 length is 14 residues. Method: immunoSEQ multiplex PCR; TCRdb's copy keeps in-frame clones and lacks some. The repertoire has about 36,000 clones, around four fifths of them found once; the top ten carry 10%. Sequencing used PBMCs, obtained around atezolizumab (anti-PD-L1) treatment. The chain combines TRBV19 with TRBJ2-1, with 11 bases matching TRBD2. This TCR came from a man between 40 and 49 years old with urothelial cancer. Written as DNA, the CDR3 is TGTGCCAGTACGTCACTAGCGGGAGTAGGTGAGCAGTTCTTC. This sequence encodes CASTSLAGVGEQFF.